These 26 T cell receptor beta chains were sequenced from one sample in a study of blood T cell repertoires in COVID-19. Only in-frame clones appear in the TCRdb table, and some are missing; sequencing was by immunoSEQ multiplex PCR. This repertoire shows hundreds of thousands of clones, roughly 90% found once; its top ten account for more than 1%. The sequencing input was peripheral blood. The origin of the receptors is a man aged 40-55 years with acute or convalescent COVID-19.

DNA for the CDR3: TGTGCCAGCAGCTCAACTACGGACACCGGGGAGCTGTTTTTT. It yields the protein CASSSTTDTGELFF. This rearrangement joins TRBV7-8 to TRBJ2-2; D is unclear. The germline V gene has CDR1 SGHVS and CDR2 FQNEAQ. Trimming took off 4 bases at V and 3 bases at J, with 9 bases between the two ends. The CDR3 consists of 14 residues.

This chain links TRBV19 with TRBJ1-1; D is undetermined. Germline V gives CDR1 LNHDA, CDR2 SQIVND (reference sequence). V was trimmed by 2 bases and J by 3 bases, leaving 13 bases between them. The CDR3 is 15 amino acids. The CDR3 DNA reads TGTGCCAGTAGTATAATCGCTCAGTTGGACACTGAAGCTTTCTTT. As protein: CASSIIAQLDTEAFF.

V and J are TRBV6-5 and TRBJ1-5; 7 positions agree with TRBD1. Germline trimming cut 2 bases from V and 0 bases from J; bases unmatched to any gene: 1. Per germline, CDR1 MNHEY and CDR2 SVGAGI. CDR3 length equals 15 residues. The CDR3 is CASSYDRDSNQPQHF. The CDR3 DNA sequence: TGTGCCAGCAGTTACGACAGGGATAGCAATCAGCCCCAGCATTTT.

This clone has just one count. CDR3: CSASTSGVKETQYF. The CDR3, as DNA: TGCAGTGCTAGTACTAGCGGGGTAAAAGAGACCCAGTACTTC. The chain recombines TRBV20-1 with TRBJ2-5, with 10 nucleotides matching TRBD2. J gave up 3 bases and V 3 bases, and 4 bases lay outside the gene matches. The CDR3 is 14 amino acids. Germline loops: CDR1 DFQATT, CDR2 SNEGSKA (reference sequence).

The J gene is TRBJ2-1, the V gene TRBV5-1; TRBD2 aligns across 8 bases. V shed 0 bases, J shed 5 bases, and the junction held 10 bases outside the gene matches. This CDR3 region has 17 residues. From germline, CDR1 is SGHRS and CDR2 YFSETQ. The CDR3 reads CASSLVVRQRGHNEQFF. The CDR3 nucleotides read TGCGCCAGCAGCTTGGTGGTTAGGCAGCGGGGGCACAATGAGCAGTTCTTC.

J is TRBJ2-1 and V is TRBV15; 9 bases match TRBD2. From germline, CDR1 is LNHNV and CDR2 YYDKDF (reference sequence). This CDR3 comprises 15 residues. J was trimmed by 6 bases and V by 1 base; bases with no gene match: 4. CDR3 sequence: CATSRARGLANEQFF. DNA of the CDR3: TGTGCCACCAGCAGAGCTCGGGGACTAGCCAATGAGCAGTTCTTC.

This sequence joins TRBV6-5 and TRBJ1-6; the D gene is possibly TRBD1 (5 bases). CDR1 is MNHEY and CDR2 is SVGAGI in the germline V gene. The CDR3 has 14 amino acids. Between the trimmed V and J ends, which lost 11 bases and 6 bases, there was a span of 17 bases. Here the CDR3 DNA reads TGTGCCGGGCTACGGTCGACAGCTAATTCACCCCTCCACTTT. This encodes CAGLRSTANSPLHF.

In DNA, the CDR3 is TGTGCCAGCAGCCTCGGGGTAGATAATGAAAAACTGTTTTTT. Its protein product is CASSLGVDNEKLFF. V is TRBV14 and J is TRBJ1-4, with unresolved D. This CDR3 contains 14 residues. V was pared by 4 bases and J by 4 bases, with 10 bases between. From germline, CDR1 is SGHDN and CDR2 FVKESK.

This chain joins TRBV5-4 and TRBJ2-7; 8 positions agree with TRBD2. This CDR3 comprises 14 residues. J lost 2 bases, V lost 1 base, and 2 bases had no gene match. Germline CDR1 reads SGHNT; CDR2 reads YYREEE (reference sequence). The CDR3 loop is CASSLQAGAYEQYF. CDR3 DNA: TGTGCCAGCAGCTTGCAAGCGGGGGCCTACGAGCAGTACTTC.

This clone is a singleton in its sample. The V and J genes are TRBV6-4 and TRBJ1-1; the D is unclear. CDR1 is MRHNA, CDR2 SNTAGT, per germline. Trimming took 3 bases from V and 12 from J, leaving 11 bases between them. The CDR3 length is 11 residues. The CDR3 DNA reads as TGTGCCAGCAGTGATTTCCAGGTAACTTTCTTT. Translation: CASSDFQVTFF.

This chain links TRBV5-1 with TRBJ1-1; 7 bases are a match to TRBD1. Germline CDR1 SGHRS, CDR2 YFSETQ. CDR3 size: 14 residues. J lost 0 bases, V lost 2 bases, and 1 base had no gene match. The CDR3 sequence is CASSFTGVNTEAFF. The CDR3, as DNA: TGCGCCAGCAGCTTTACAGGGGTGAACACTGAAGCTTTCTTT.

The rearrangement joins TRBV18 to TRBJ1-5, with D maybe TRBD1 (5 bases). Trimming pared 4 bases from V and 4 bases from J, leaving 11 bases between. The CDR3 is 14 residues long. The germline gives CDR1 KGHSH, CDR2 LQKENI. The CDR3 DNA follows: TGTGCCAGCTCACTTACTGACAGAAATCAGCCCCAGCATTTT. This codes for CASSLTDRNQPQHF.

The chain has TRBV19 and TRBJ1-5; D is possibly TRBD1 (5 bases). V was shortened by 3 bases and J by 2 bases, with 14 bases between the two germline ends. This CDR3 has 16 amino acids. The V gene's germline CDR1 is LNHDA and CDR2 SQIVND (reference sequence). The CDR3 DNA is TGTGCCAGTAGTATCTGGGTCAGGGTAGGCAATCAGCCCCAGCATTTT. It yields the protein CASSIWVRVGNQPQHF.

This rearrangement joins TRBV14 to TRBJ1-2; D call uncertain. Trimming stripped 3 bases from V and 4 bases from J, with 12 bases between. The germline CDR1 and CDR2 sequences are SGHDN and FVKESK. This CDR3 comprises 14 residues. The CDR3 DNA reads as TGTGCCAGCAGCCATGCCGACAAGCTCTATGGCTACACCTTC. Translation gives CASSHADKLYGYTF.

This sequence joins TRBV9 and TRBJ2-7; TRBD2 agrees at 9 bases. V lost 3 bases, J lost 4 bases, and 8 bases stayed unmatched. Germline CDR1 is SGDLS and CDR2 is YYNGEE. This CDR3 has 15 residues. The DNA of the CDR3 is TGTGCCAGCAGCGCTTTCGGGACTAGCAGGTACGAGCAGTACTTC. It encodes CASSAFGTSRYEQYF. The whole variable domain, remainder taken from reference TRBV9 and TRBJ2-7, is DSGVTQTPKHLITATGQRVTLRCSPRSGDLSVYWYQQSLDQGLQFLIQYYNGEERAKGNILERFSAQQFPDLHSELNLSSLELGDSALYFCASSAFGTSRYEQYFGPGTRLTVT.

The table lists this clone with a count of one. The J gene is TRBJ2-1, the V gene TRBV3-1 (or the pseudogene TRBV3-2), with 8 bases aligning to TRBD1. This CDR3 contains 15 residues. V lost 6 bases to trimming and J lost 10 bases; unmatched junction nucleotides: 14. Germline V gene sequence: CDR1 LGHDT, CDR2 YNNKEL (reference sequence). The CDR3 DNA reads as TGTGCCAGCAGAACCGGGACAGGTTTACGAGGAGAGCAGTTCTTC. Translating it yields CASRTGTGLRGEQFF.

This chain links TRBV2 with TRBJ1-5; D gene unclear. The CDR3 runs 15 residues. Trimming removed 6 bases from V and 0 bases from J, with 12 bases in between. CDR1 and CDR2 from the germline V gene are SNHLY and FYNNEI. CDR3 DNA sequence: TGTGCCAGCAGCCTGACGGAGTATAGCAATCAGCCCCAGCATTTT. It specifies CASSLTEYSNQPQHF. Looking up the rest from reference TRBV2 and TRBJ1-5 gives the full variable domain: EPEVTQTPSHQVTQMGQEVILRCVPISNHLYFYWYRQILGQKVEFLVSFYNNEISEKSEIFDDQFSVERPDGSNFTLKIRSTKLEDSAMYFCASSLTEYSNQPQHFGDGTRLSIL.

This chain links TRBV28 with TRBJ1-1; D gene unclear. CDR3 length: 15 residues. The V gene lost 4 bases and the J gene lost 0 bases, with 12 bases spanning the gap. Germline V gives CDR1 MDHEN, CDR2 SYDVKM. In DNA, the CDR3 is TGTGCCAGCAGTTCCCCCGGTTTCATGAACACTGAAGCTTTCTTT. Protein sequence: CASSSPGFMNTEAFF.

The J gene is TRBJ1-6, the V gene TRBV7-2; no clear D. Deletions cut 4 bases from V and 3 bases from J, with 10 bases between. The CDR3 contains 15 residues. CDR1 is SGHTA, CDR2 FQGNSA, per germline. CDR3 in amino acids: CASSSDTYYNSPLHF. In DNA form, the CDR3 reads TGTGCCAGCAGCTCAGACACCTACTATAATTCACCCCTCCACTTT.

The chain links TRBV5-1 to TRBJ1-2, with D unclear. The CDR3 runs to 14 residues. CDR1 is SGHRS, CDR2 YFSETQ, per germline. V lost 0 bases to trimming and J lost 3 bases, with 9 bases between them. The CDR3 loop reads CASSLGILDYGYTF. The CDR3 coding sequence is TGCGCCAGCAGCTTGGGGATACTAGACTATGGCTACACCTTC.

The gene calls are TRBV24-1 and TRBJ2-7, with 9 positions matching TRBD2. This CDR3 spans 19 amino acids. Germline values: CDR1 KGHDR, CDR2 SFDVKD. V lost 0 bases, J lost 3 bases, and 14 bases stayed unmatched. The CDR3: CATSDLTGIPRTSVYEQYF. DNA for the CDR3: TGTGCCACCAGTGATTTGACAGGAATTCCTAGGACTAGCGTCTACGAGCAGTACTTC.

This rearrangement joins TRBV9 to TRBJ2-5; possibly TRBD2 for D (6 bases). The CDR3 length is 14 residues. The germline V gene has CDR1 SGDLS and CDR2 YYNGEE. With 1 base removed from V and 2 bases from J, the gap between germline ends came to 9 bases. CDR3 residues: CASSVTSLQETQYF. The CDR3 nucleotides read TGTGCCAGCAGCGTAACTAGCTTACAAGAGACCCAGTACTTC.

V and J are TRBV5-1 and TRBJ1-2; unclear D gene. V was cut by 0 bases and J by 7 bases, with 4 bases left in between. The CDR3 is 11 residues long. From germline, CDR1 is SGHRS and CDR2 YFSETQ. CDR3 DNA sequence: TGCGCCAGCAGCTTGGATCGTGGCTACACCTTC. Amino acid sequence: CASSLDRGYTF.

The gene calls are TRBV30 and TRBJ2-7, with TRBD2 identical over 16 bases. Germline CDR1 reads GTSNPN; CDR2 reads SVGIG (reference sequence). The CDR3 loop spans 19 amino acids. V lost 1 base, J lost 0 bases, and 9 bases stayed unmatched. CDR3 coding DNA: TGTGCCTGGAGTGGGATCGGGACTAGCGGGAGGGGTAGCTCCTACGAGCAGTACTTC. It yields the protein CAWSGIGTSGRGSSYEQYF. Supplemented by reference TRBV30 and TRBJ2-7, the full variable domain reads SQTIHQWPATLVQPVGSPLSLECTVEGTSNPNLYWYRQAAGRGLQLLFYSVGIGQISSEVPQNLSASRPQDRQFILSSKKLLLSDSGFYLCAWSGIGTSGRGSSYEQYFGPGTRLTVT.

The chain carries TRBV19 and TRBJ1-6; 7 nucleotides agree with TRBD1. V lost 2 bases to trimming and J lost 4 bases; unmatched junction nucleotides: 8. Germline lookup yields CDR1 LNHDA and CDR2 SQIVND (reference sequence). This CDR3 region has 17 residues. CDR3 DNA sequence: TGTGCCAGTAGTATACGACAGGGAAATTCTTATAATTCACCCCTCCACTTT. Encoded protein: CASSIRQGNSYNSPLHF.

The CDR3 loop is CASSSPTGSAYNEQFF. In nucleotides, the CDR3 is TGTGCCAGCAGTTCACCGACAGGGTCGGCCTACAATGAGCAGTTCTTC. V and J are TRBV28 and TRBJ2-1, with TRBD1 matching 7 bases. CDR1 is MDHEN, CDR2 SYDVKM, per germline. The length of the CDR3 is 16 residues. V gave up 4 bases and J gave up 2 bases; unmatched junction bases: 8.